These T cell receptor beta chains were read from a single sample in a study of molecular identifiers for immune sequencing clone quantification. TCRdb re-derived calls from the PCR reads in MiXCR, one entry per CDR3 protein. The sample carries about 640,000 distinct CDR3 sequences, just under 20% recorded once. Sequencing input: naive CD8+ T cells from blood, with Jurkat cell RNA spiked in. Source of these receptors: a human donor in good health. Some libraries in this study had Jurkat cell RNA spiked in. CDR3s include the opening cysteine and the closing phenylalanine or tryptophan. The order of the fields is V gene, D gene, J gene, clone size, CDR3 protein, CDR3 DNA. D genes are given only for firm matches. Clone size appears in some rows only: once, few, many, or a class for an expanded clone.

>TRBV5-1|NA|TRBJ1-1|many
CASSSGPADTEAFF
TGCGCCAGCAGCTCGGGCCCCGCGGACACTGAAGCTTTCTTT
>TRBV21-1|NA|TRBJ2-6|many
CASSTSPFPLEGANVLTF
TGTGCCAGCAGCACGTCCCCCTTCCCCCTTGAGGGGGCCAACGTCCTGACTTTC
>TRBV7-9|NA|TRBJ1-2|few
CASSLDAGAYGYTF
TGTGCCAGCAGCTTAGATGCGGGGGCGTATGGCTACACCTTC
>TRBV4-3|TRBD2|TRBJ2-5|NA
CASSETGGPSETQYF
TGCGCCAGCAGCGAAACGGGAGGGCCCTCGGAGACCCAGTACTTC
>TRBV20-1|TRBD1|TRBJ1-5|few
CSARVTEAGGNQPQHF
TGCAGTGCCAGAGTCACCGAGGCAGGGGGGAATCAGCCCCAGCATTTT
>TRBV30|TRBD1|TRBJ1-6|few
CAWSQGAYSPLHF
TGTGCCTGGTCGCAGGGGGCGTATTCACCCCTCCACTTT
>TRBV10-3|TRBD1|TRBJ1-1|few
CAIMPGGGNTEAFF
TGTGCCATCATGCCAGGGGGAGGGAACACTGAAGCTTTCTTT
>TRBV6-5|TRBD2|TRBJ2-1|NA
CASSKRRGGDNEQFF
TGTGCCAGCAGCAAAAGACGGGGGGGGGACAATGAGCAGTTCTTC
>TRBV27|NA|TRBJ1-1|many
CASSFVSVRGLDTEAFF
TGTGCCAGCAGTTTCGTTAGCGTGAGGGGTTTGGATACTGAAGCTTTCTTT
>TRBV9|NA|TRBJ1-3|many
CASSVANGPGNTIYF
TGTGCCAGCAGCGTAGCCAATGGACCTGGAAACACCATATATTTT
>TRBV27|TRBD2|TRBJ2-7|NA
CASSFSSGSSYEQYF
TGTGCCAGCAGTTTTTCTAGCGGGAGCTCCTACGAGCAGTACTTC
>TRBV7-9|TRBD2|TRBJ2-7|many
CASSTVSSGYLEQYF
TGTGCCAGCAGCACGGTCAGTAGCGGGTATCTGGAGCAGTACTTC
>TRBV29-1|NA|TRBJ2-1|NA
CSVLVSVEQFF
TGCAGCGTTTTAGTATCGGTTGAGCAGTTCTTC
>TRBV4-1|NA|TRBJ1-2|many
CASSQDLDGILYGYTF
TGCGCCAGCAGCCAAGATTTGGACGGGATACTCTATGGCTACACCTTC
>TRBV6-5|NA|TRBJ2-2|many
CASSLSQGTGELFF
TGTGCCAGCAGTTTGAGTCAGGGAACCGGGGAGCTGTTTTTT
>TRBV2|NA|TRBJ2-1|NA
CASSEWEGAYNEQFF
TGTGCCAGCAGTGAATGGGAGGGGGCCTACAATGAGCAGTTCTTC
>TRBV12-3/TRBV12-4|TRBD2|TRBJ2-1|few
CASSTRLAGRQFF
TGTGCCAGCAGTACGCGACTAGCGGGGAGGCAGTTCTTC
>TRBV7-9|NA|TRBJ2-5|NA
CASSLETPRETQYF
TGTGCCAGCAGCTTAGAAACGCCGAGGGAGACCCAGTACTTC
>TRBV4-3|NA|TRBJ2-1|many
CASSQADNYNEQFF
TGCGCCAGCAGCCAAGCTGATAACTACAATGAGCAGTTCTTC
>TRBV11-2|NA|TRBJ2-1|NA
CASSPVGYNEQFF
TGTGCCAGCAGCCCAGTGGGTTACAATGAGCAGTTCTTC
>TRBV4-3|TRBD1|TRBJ2-3|many
CASSQGQGGPTDTQYF
TGCGCCAGCAGCCAAGGACAGGGTGGGCCCACAGATACGCAGTATTTT
>TRBV6-2/TRBV6-3|TRBD1|TRBJ1-1|few
CASSKQGAYTEAFF
TGTGCCAGCAGTAAGCAGGGGGCCTACACTGAAGCTTTCTTT
>TRBV15|NA|TRBJ2-3|many
CATSSLTPDTQYF
TGTGCCACCAGCTCTCTGACACCAGATACGCAGTATTTT
>TRBV7-2|NA|TRBJ2-7|few
CASSLGGGLAYEQYF
TGTGCCAGCAGCTTAGGCGGCGGACTGGCTTACGAGCAGTACTTC
>TRBV2|TRBD1|TRBJ1-1|many
CASRNRGRNTEAFF
TGTGCCAGCAGAAACAGGGGGCGGAACACTGAAGCTTTCTTT
>TRBV29-1|NA|TRBJ1-1|many
CSGRNTEAFF
TGCTCAGGGAGGAACACTGAAGCTTTCTTT
>TRBV11-2|TRBD2|TRBJ2-2|NA
CASSPPPASGQTNTGELFF
TGTGCCAGCAGCCCCCCCCCGGCTAGCGGCCAGACGAACACCGGGGAGCTGTTTTTT
>TRBV20-1|TRBD2|TRBJ2-3|few
CSATSGGYNSQSTDTQYF
TGCAGTGCTACTAGCGGGGGATATAACTCTCAAAGCACAGATACGCAGTATTTT
>TRBV7-9|TRBD1|TRBJ1-4|NA
CASSSNRDRFSNEKLFF
TGTGCCAGCAGCTCAAATCGGGACAGGTTCTCTAATGAAAAACTGTTTTTT
>TRBV7-9|NA|TRBJ1-1|many
CASSPNRDPIPEAFF
TGTGCCAGCAGCCCGAACCGGGACCCTATACCAGAAGCTTTCTTT
>TRBV27|NA|TRBJ2-3|many
CASNTSTDTQYF
TGTGCCAGCAATACTAGCACAGATACGCAGTATTTT
>TRBV21-1|NA|TRBJ2-3|many
CASSKVSPSDKHDTQYF
TGTGCCAGCAGCAAAGTAAGCCCTTCGGATAAGCATGATACGCAGTATTTT
>TRBV13|NA|TRBJ1-2|NA
CASSLGVSAYGYTF
TGTGCCAGCAGCTTAGGGGTATCTGCCTATGGCTACACCTTC
>TRBV7-6|TRBD2|TRBJ2-2|NA
CASSLLAGGSGELFF
TGTGCCAGCAGCTTACTAGCGGGGGGGTCCGGGGAGCTGTTTTTT
>TRBV7-3|NA|TRBJ2-2|many
CASSLIGLGATGELFF
TGTGCCAGCAGCTTAATTGGTCTGGGGGCCACCGGGGAGCTGTTTTTT
>TRBV7-9|TRBD2|TRBJ2-7|many
CASSLGTSGRGSYEQYF
TGTGCCAGCAGCTTAGGGACTAGCGGGAGAGGATCCTACGAGCAGTACTTC
>TRBV7-2|TRBD2|TRBJ2-5|NA
CASSLGLAGVPQETQYF
TGTGCCAGCAGCCTTGGACTAGCGGGAGTCCCCCAAGAGACCCAGTACTTC
>TRBV10-1|NA|TRBJ1-1|NA
CASPTDKNTEAFF
TGCGCCAGTCCGACGGACAAGAACACTGAAGCTTTCTTT
>TRBV5-6|TRBD2|TRBJ2-7|few
CASSPSYIIGREHFIYEQYF
TGTGCCAGCAGTCCGAGCTATATAATAGGGAGGGAACACTTCATCTACGAGCAGTACTTC
>TRBV28|TRBD2|TRBJ2-7|many
CASSFVLAGGSSHEQYF
TGTGCCAGCAGTTTCGTACTAGCGGGAGGATCGTCCCACGAGCAGTACTTC